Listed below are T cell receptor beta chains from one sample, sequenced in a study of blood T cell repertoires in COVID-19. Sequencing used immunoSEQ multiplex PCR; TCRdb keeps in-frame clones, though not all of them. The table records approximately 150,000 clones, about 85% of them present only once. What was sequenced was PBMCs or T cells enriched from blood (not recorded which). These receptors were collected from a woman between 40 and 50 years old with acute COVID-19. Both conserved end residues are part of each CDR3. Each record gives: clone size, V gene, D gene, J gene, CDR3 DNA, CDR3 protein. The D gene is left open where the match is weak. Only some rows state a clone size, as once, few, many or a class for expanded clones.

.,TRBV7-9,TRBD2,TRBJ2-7,TGTGCCAGCAGCTCTCAAGCGGGAGCCGTCGAGCAGTACTTC,CASSSQAGAVEQYF
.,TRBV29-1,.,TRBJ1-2,TGCAGCGCCGTCAGGTGGAACTATGGCTACACCTTC,CSAVRWNYGYTF
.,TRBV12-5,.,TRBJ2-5,TGTGCTAGTGCCCCGCCAGCGGTGCGAGAAGAGACCCAGTACTTC,CASAPPAVREETQYF
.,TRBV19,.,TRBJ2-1,TGTGCCAGTAGTATCGGACAGTACCTCTACAATGAGCAGTTCTTC,CASSIGQYLYNEQFF
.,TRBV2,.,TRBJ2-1,TGTGCCAGCAGCACCCGGGGGGCGGCCTACAATGAGCAGTTCTTC,CASSTRGAAYNEQFF
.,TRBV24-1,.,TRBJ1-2,TGTGCCACCAGGACTAGACACCTCCTCAGCTATGGCTACACCTTC,CATRTRHLLSYGYTF
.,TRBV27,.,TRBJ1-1,TGTGCCAGCGGCACAGATGAAGCTTTCTTT,CASGTDEAFF
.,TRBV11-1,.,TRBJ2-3,TGTGCCAGCAGTCGCCAGACAGTTAGCACAGATACGCAGTATTTT,CASSRQTVSTDTQYF
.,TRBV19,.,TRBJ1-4,TGTGCCAGTAGTCTGACATCAACTAATGAAAAACTGTTTTTT,CASSLTSTNEKLFF
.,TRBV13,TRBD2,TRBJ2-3,TGTGCCAGCAGCTTCTCCGGGACTAGCGGGAGGGCCTCTAACTTCCCAGATACGCAGTATTTT,CASSFSGTSGRASNFPDTQYF
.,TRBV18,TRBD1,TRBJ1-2,TGTGCCAGCTCACGAGGGACAGGGGATGGCTACACCTTC,CASSRGTGDGYTF
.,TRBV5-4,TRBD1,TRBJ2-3,TGTGCCAGCAAGGGACAGTCTCAGGGGGATACGCAGTATTTT,CASKGQSQGDTQYF
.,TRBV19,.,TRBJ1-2,TGTGCCAGTAGTATAGTGGAGGGCGCCTCTGGCTACACCTTC,CASSIVEGASGYTF
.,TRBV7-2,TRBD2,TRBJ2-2,TGTGCCAGCAGCTTCTGGCGCGGGAGAAACACCGGGGAGCTGTTTTTT,CASSFWRGRNTGELFF
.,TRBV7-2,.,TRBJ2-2,TGTGCCAGCAGCTTAGTGTGGGCCGAGCTGTTTTTT,CASSLVWAELFF
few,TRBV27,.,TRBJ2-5,TGTGCCAGCAGTTTATCGCCCCGGGGAGAGACCCAGTACTTC,CASSLSPRGETQYF
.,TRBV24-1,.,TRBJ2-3,TGTGCCACCAGTGATCCTACTAGATCTGGGCCAGATACGCAGTATTTT,CATSDPTRSGPDTQYF
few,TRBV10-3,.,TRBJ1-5,TGTGCCACGAACAGGGTTGGCGATCAGCCCCAGCATTTT,CATNRVGDQPQHF
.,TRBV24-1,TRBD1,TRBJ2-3,TGTGCCACCAGTGATTTGAGCGGGACAGGGCGCGATACGCAGTATTTT,CATSDLSGTGRDTQYF
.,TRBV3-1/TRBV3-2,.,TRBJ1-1,TGTGCCAGCAGCCCACAGCCGAACACTGAAGCTTTCTTT,CASSPQPNTEAFF
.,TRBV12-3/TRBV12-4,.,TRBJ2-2,TGTGCCAGCAGACTCGGGTCAAACAGGGAGCTGTTTTTT,CASRLGSNRELFF
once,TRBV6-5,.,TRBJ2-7,TGTGCCAGCAGTTACCGGGGGCAGGGGGCCTACGAGCAGTACTTC,CASSYRGQGAYEQYF
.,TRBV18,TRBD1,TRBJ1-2,TGTGCCAGCTCACCACAGGGGGCTGACTATGGCTACACCTTC,CASSPQGADYGYTF
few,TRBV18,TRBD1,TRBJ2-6,TGTGCCAGCTCACCGAGGGACAGCTCTGGGGCCAACGTCCTGACTTTC,CASSPRDSSGANVLTF
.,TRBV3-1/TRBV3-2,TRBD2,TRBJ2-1,TGTGCCAGCAGCCTTCTAGCGGGAGGACCCAATGAGCAGTTCTTC,CASSLLAGGPNEQFF
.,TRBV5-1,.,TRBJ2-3,TGCGCCAGCAGCTTGCGGGGGGATACGCAGTATTTT,CASSLRGDTQYF
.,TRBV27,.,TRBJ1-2,TGTGCCAGCAGCACCCACAGGGCCTATGGCTACACCTTC,CASSTHRAYGYTF
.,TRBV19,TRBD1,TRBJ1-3,TGTGCCAGCTCGGACAGGGGGGGCTCTGGAAACACCATATATTTT,CASSDRGGSGNTIYF
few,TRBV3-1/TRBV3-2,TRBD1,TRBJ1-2,TGTGCCAGCAGCCTACAGAGGCAACAGGGGAAGAGCTATGGCTACACCTTC,CASSLQRQQGKSYGYTF
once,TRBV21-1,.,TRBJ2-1,TGTGCCAGCAGCAAAGGACAGGCCAACCCCTACAATGAGCAGTTCTTC,CASSKGQANPYNEQFF
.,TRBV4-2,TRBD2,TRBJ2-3,TGTGCCAGCAGCCTGTCTTTTGGGACTAGCGGGAGTGCAGATACGCAGTATTTT,CASSLSFGTSGSADTQYF
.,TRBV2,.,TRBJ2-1,TGTGCCAGCAGTTCGACTAGGAACAATGAGCAGTTCTTC,CASSSTRNNEQFF
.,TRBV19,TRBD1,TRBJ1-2,TGTGCCAGTCGGGACAGGGTGGCCTCTGGCTACACCTTC,CASRDRVASGYTF
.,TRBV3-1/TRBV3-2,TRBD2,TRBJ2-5,TGTGCCAGCAGCCAAGTAATTAGCGGGAGGTTAATGGGAACAGAGACCCAGTACTTC,CASSQVISGRLMGTETQYF
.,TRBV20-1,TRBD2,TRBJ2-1,TGCAGTGCTAGTGTGCTAGCGGGAAACAATGAGCAGTTCTTC,CSASVLAGNNEQFF
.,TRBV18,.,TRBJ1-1,TGTGCCAGCTCACCAGGTCAGGGCAGATTTATGAGAGCTTTCTTT,CASSPGQGRFMRAFF
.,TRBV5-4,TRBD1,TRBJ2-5,TGTGCCAGCAGCGTGGGACAGTACCAAGAGACCCAGTACTTC,CASSVGQYQETQYF
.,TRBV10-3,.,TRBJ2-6,TGTGCCATCAGTGAGCCCCGGACAGAGGGGGCCAACGTCCTGACTTTC,CAISEPRTEGANVLTF
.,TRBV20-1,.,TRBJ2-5,TGCAGTGCTCGCCGGGAGACCCAGTACTTC,CSARRETQYF
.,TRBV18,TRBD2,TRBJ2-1,TGTGCCAGTTCGGGACTAGCGGGAATCAATGAGCAGTTCTTC,CASSGLAGINEQFF
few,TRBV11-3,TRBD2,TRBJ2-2,TGTGCCAGCAGTCCAACTAGCGGAGGCGGGGAGCTGTTTTTT,CASSPTSGGGELFF
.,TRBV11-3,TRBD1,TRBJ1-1,TGTGCCAGCAGCACGCGACAGGGGATAGGGACTGAAGCTTTCTTT,CASSTRQGIGTEAFF
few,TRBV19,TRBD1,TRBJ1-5,TGTGCCAGTAGCCACGGGACAGCTAGCAATCAGCCCCAGCATTTT,CASSHGTASNQPQHF
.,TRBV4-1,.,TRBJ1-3,TGCGCCAGCAGCCAAGGGGTGGAGAGCTCTGGAAACACCATATATTTT,CASSQGVESSGNTIYF
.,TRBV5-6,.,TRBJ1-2,TGTGCCAGCAGCTTGGGGGAGGCAGGGACTTATCTAGCTAACTATGGCTACACCTTC,CASSLGEAGTYLANYGYTF